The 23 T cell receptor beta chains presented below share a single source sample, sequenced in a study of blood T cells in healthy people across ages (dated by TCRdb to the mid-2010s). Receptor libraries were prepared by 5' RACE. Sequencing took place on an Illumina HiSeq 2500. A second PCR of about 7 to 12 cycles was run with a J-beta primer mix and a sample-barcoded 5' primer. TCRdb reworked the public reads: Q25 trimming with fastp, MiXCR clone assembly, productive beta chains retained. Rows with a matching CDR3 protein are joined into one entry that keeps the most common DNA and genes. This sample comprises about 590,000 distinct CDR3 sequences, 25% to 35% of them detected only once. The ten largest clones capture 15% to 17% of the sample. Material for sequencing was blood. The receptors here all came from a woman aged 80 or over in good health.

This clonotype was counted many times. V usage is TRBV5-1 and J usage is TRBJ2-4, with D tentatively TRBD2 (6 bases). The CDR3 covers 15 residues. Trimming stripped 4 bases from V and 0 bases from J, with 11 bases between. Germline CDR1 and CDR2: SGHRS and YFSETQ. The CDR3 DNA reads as TGCGCCAGCAGCCCCCGCGGGATAGCCAAAAACATTCAGTACTTC. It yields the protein CASSPRGIAKNIQYF.

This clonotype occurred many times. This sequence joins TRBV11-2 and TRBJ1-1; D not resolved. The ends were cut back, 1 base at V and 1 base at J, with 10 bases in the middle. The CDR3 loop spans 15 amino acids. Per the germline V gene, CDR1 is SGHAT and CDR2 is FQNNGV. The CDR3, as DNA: TGTGCCAGCAGCTTAGGTGGAGGGAAGAACACTGAAGCTTTCTTT. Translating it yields CASSLGGGKNTEAFF.

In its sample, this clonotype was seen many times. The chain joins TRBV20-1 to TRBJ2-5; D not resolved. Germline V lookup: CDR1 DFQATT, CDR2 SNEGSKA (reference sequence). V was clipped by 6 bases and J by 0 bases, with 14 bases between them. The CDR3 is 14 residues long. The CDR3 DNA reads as TGCAGTGCGCCCCTGTGGGGTGACCAAGAGACCCAGTACTTC. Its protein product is CSAPLWGDQETQYF.

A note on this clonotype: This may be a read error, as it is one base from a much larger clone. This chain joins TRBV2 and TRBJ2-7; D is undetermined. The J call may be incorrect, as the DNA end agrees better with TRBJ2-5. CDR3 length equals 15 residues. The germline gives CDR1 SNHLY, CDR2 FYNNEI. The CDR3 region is CAGSYRPPVQETQYF. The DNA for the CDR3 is TGTGCCGGTTCGTATCGGCCTCCGGTCCAAGAGACCCAGTACTTC.

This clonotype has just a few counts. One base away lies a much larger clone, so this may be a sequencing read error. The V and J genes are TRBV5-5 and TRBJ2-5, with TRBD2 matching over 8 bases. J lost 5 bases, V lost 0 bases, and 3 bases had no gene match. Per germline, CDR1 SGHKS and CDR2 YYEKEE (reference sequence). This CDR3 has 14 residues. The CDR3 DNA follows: TGTGCCAGCAGCTTGGATCCTAGCGGGGAGACCCAGTACTTC. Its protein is CASSLDPSGETQYF.

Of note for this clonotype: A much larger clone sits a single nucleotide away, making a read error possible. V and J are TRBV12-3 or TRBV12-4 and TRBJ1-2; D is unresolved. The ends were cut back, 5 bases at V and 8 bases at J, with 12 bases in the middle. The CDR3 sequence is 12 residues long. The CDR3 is CASSGPRGGYTF. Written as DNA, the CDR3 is TGTGCCAGCAGTGGACCCCGTGGGGGCTACACCTTC.

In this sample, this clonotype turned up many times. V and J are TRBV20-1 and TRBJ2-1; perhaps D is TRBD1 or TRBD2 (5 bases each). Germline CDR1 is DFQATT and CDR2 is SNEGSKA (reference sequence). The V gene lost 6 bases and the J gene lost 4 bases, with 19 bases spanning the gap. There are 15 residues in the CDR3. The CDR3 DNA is TGCAGTGCCCTTACGGGGCAGGTGCCATACAATGAGCAGTTCTTC. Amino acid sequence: CSALTGQVPYNEQFF.

The CDR3 sequence is CASSLGRQRRTEAFF. CDR3 bases: TGTGCCAGCAGCTTAGGACGTCAGCGTCGGACTGAAGCTTTCTTT. The chain uses TRBV7-6 and TRBJ1-1, with D hard to call. The length of the CDR3 is 15 residues. V lost 1 base and J 5 bases, leaving 14 bases between the germline ends. CDR1 is SGHVS, CDR2 FNYEAQ, per germline. Drawing the rest from reference TRBV7-6 and TRBJ1-1, the complete variable domain is GAGVSQSPRYKVTKRGQDVALRCDPISGHVSLYWYRQALGQGPEFLTYFNYEAQQDKSGLPNDRFSAERPEGSISTLTIQRTEQRDSAMYRCASSLGRQRRTEAFFGQGTRLTVV.

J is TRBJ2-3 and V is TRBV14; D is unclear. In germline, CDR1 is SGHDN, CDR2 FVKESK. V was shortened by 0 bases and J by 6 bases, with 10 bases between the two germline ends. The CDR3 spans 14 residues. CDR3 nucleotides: TGTGCCAGCAGCCAAGAAAATATCTGGGATACGCAGTATTTT. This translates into CASSQENIWDTQYF.

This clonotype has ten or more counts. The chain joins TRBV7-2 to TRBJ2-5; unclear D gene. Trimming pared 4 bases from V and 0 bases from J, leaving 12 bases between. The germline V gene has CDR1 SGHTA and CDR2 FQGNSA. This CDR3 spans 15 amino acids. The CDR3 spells CASSSGPNYQETQYF. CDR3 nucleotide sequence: TGTGCCAGCAGCTCCGGGCCCAATTACCAAGAGACCCAGTACTTC.

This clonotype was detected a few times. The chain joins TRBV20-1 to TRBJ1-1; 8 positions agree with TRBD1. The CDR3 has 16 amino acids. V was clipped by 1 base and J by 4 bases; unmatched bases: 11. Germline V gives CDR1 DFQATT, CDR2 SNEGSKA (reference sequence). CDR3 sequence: CSARVGTGSLRTEAFF. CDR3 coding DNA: TGCAGTGCTAGAGTCGGGACAGGCTCCTTGCGCACTGAAGCTTTCTTT.

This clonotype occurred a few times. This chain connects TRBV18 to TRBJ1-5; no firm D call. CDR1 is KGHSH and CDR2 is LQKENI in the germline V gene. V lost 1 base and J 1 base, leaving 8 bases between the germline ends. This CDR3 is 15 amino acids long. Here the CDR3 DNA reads TGTGCCAGCTCACCACGCGATCTGAGCAATCAGCCCCAGCATTTT. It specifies CASSPRDLSNQPQHF.

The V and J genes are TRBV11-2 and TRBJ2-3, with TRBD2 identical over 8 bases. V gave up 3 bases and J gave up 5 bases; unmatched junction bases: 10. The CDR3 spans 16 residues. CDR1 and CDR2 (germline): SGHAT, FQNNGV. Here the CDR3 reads CASSLSEAGDRDTQYF. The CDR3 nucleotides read TGTGCCAGCAGCTTGAGTGAAGCGGGGGATAGAGATACGCAGTATTTT.

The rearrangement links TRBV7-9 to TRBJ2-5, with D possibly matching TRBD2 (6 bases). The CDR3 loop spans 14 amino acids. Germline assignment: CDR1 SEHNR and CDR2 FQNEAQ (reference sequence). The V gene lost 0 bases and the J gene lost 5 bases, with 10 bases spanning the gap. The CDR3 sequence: CASSLAGDWETQYF. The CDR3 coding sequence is TGTGCCAGCAGCTTAGCCGGGGACTGGGAGACCCAGTACTTC.

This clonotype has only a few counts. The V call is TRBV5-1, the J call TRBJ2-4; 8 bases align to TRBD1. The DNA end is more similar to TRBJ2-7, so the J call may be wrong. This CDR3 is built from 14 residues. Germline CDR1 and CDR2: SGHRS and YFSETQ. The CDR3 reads CASSFQGADDEQYF. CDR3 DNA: TGCGCCAGCAGCTTCCAGGGGGCTGACGACGAGCAGTACTTC.

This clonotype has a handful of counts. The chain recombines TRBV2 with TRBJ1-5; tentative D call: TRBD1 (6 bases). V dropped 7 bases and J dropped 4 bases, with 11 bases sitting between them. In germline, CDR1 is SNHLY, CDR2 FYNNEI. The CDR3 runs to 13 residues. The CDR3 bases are TGTGCCAGCAAAAGTCAGGGGAATCAGCCCCAGCATTTT. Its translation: CASKSQGNQPQHF. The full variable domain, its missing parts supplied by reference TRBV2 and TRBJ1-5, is EPEVTQTPSHQVTQMGQEVILRCVPISNHLYFYWYRQILGQKVEFLVSFYNNEISEKSEIFDDQFSVERPDGSNFTLKIRSTKLEDSAMYFCASKSQGNQPQHFGDGTRLSIL.

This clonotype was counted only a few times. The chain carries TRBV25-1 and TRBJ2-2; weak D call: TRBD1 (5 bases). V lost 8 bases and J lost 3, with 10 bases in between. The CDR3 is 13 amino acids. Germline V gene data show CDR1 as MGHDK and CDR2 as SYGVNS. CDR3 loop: CASSLRDTGELFF. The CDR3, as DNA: TGTGCCAGCTCACTCAGGGACACCGGGGAGCTGTTTTTT. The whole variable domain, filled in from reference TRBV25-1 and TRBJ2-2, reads EADIYQTPRYLVIGTGKKITLECSQTMGHDKMYWYQQDPGMELHLIHYSYGVNSTEKGDLSSESTVSRIRTEHFPLTLESARPSHTSQYLCASSLRDTGELFFGEGSRLTVL.

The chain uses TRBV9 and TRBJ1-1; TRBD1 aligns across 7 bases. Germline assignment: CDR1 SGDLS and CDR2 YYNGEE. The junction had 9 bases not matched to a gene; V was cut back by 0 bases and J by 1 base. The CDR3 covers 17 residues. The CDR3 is CASSVGQGSLGNTEAFF. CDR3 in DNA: TGTGCCAGCAGCGTAGGACAGGGCTCACTGGGGAACACTGAAGCTTTCTTT.

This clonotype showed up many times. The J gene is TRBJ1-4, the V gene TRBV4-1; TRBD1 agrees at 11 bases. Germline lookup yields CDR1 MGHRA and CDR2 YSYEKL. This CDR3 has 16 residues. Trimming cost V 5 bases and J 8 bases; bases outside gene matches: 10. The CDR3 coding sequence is TGCGCCAGCAGCTTACGTGGACAGGGGGCGCGAGAAAAACTGTTTTTT. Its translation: CASSLRGQGAREKLFF.

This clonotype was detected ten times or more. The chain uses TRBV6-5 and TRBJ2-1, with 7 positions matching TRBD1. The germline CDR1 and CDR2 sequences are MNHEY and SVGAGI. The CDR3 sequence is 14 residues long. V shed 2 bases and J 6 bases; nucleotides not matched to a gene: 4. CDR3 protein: CASSYGQAGNEQFF. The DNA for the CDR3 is TGTGCCAGCAGTTACGGACAGGCCGGCAATGAGCAGTTCTTC.

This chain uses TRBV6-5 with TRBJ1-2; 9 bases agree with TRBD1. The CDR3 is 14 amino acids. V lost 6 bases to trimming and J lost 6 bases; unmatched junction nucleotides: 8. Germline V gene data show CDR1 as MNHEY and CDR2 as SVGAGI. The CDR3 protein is CASRGTGIRHGYTF. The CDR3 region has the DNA TGTGCCAGCAGGGGGACAGGGATCCGACATGGCTACACCTTC.

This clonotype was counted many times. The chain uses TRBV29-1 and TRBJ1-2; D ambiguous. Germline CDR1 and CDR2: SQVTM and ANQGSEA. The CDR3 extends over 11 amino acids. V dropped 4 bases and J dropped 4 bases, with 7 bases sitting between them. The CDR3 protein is CSVADLYGYTF. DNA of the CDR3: TGCAGCGTTGCTGACCTCTATGGCTACACCTTC.

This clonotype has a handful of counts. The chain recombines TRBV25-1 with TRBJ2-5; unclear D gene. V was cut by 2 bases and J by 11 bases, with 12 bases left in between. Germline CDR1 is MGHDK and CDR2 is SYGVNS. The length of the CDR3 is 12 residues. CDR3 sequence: CASSEPPSQQYF. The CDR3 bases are TGTGCCAGCAGTGAACCGCCAAGCCAGCAGTACTTC.